The present TCR beta chain was sequenced within a study of blood T cells in healthy people across ages. The CDR3 contains 14 residues. Germline assignment: CDR1 GTSNPN and CDR2 SVGIG (reference sequence). Trimming stripped 1 base from V and 0 bases from J, with 7 bases between. Notes on the study in general: TCR beta diversity per million T cells fell roughly linearly with age.

The total RNA that was extracted per sample amounted to at least 5.5 micrograms. Primed by a sample-barcoded 5' primer and a J-beta primer mix, a second PCR proceeded for about 6 to 12 cycles. Each TCR beta cDNA got a 12-nucleotide random molecular identifier. In TCRdb, the 5' RACE reads were re-called with MiXCR into one record per CDR3 protein. The data contain some 640,000 distinct CDR3 sequences, about 52% of them seen just once; the ten biggest clones take up 30% to 40%. Comments on this clonotype: Its antigen remains unknown.

The origin of this receptor is a woman aged 55-75 years in good health. The J gene is TRBJ2-1, the V gene TRBV30; TRBD2 is a possible D gene (6 bases). Sequenced sample: blood. CDR3 amino acids: CAWSGGGSYNEQFF. In DNA form, the CDR3 reads TGTGCCTGGAGTGGGGGAGGCTCCTACAATGAGCAGTTCTTC.